This T cell receptor beta chain appears in the sequencing data of a study of T cell clones after liver transplantation. Study-wide context: Until 12-24 months post-transplant, subjects got standard immunosuppression and no induction.

V was pared by 7 bases and J by 8 bases, with 14 bases between. Germline lookup yields CDR1 MNHNY and CDR2 SVGAGI (reference sequence). The CDR3 has 12 residues. The data were produced by immunoSEQ multiplex PCR, yet TCRdb's version contains in-frame clones alone and is incomplete. The sample has around 60,000 clones, over 55% seen once. By proportion, this clone is medium-sized (0.01 to 0.1%). The input for sequencing was CD4+ T cells from blood, taken before liver transplant. The sequence came from a human donor who received a liver transplant. J is TRBJ1-2 and V is TRBV6-6, with D unresolved. The CDR3 coding sequence is TGTGCCAGCAACGTGGGGAGGGAAGGCTACACCTTC. It codes for CASNVGREGYTF.